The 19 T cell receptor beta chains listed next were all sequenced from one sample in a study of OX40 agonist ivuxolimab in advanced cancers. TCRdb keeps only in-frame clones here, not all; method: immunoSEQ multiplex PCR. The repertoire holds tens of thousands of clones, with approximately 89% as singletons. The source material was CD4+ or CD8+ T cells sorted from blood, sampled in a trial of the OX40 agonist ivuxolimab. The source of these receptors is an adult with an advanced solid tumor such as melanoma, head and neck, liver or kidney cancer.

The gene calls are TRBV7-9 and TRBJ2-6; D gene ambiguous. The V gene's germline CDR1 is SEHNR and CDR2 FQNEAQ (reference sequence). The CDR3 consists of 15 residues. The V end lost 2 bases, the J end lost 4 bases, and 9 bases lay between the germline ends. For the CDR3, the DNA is TGTGCCAGCAGCTTAATGACCTCAGGGGCCAACGTCCTGACTTTC. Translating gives CASSLMTSGANVLTF.

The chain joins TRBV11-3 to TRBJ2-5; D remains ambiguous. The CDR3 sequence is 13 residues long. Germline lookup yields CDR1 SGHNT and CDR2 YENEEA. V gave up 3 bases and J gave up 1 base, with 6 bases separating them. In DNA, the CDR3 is TGTGCCAGCAGCTTTTCCAGCCAAGAGACCCAGTACTTC. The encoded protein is CASSFSSQETQYF.

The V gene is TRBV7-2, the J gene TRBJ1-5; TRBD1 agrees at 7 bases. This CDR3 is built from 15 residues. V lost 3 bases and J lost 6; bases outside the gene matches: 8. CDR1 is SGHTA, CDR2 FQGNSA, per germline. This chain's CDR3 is CASSLGRGGSQPQHF. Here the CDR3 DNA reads TGTGCCAGCAGCTTGGGCCGAGGGGGCAGTCAGCCCCAGCATTTT.

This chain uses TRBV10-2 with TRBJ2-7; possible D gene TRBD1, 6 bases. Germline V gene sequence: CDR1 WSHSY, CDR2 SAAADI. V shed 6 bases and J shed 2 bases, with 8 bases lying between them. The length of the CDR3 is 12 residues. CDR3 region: CASRGATYEQYF. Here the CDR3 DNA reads TGCGCCAGCAGGGGGGCGACCTACGAGCAGTACTTC.

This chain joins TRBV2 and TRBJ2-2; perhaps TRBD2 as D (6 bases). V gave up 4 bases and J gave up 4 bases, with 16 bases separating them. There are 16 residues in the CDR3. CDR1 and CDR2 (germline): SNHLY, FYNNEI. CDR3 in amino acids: CASSGTGGPSTGELFF. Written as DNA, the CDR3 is TGTGCCAGCAGTGGTACAGGAGGGCCGTCCACCGGGGAGCTGTTTTTT.

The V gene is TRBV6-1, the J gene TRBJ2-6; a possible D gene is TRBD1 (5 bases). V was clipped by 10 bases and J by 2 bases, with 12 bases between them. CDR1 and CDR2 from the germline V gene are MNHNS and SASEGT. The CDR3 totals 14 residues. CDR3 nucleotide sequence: TGTGCCACCTCTGGGGCTCCTGGGGCCAACGTCCTGACTTTC. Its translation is CATSGAPGANVLTF.

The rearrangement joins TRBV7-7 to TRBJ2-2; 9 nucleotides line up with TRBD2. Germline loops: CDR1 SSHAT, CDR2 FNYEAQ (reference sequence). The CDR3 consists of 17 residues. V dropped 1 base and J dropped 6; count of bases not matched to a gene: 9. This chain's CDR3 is CASSLVFAGGRSGELFF. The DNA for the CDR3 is TGTGCCAGCAGCTTAGTTTTTGCGGGAGGGCGATCCGGGGAGCTGTTTTTT.

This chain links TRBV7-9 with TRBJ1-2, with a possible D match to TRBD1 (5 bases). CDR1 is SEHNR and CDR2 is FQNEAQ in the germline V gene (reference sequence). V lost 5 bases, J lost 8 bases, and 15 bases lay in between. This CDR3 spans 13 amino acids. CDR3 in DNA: TGTGCCAGCAGCCGACCCGGGACCATGGGCTACACCTTC. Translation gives CASSRPGTMGYTF.

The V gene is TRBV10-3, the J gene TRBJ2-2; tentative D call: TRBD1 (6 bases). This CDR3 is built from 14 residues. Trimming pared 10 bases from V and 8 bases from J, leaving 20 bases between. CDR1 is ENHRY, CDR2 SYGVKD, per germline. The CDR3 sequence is CATGGDSSLGELFF. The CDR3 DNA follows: TGTGCCACTGGGGGCGACAGTAGTCTTGGGGAGCTGTTTTTT.

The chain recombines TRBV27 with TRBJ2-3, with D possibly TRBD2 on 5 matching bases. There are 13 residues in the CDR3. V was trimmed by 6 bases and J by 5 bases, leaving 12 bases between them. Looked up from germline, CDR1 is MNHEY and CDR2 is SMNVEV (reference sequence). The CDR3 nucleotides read TGTGCCAGCAGCTCCCGGGGTAAAGATACGCAGTATTTT. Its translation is CASSSRGKDTQYF.

The CDR3 is CAITPGQQETQYF. DNA of the CDR3: TGTGCCATCACCCCGGGACAGCAAGAGACCCAGTACTTC. This rearrangement joins TRBV10-3 to TRBJ2-5; 7 bases align to TRBD1. V dropped 7 bases and J dropped 2; count of bases not matched to a gene: 4. This CDR3 region has 13 residues. In germline, CDR1 is ENHRY, CDR2 SYGVKD.

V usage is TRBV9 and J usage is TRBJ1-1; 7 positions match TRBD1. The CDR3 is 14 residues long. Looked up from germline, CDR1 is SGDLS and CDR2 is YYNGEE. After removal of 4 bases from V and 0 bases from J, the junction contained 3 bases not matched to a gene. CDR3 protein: CASSKGQLNTEAFF. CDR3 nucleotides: TGTGCCAGCAGCAAGGGACAGTTGAACACTGAAGCTTTCTTT.

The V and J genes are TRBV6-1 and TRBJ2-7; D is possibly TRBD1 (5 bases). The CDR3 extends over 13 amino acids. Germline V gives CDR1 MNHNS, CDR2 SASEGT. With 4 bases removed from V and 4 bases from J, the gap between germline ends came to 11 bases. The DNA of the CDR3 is TGTGCCAGCAGTGCGACAGAAGGTTACGAGCAGTACTTC. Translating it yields CASSATEGYEQYF.

As DNA, the CDR3 is TGTGCCAGCAGCCCCCAGGGGCAAGAGACCCAGTACTTC. Residues: CASSPQGQETQYF. J is TRBJ2-5 and V is TRBV7-9, with a tentative D call TRBD1 (6 bases). Trimming cost V 5 bases and J 2 bases, with 9 bases left between them. Germline assignment: CDR1 SEHNR and CDR2 FQNEAQ (reference sequence). This CDR3 contains 13 residues.

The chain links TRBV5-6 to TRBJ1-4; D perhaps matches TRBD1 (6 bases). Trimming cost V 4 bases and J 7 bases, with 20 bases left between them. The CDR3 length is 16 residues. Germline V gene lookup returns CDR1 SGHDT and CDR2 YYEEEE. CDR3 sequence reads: CASSPLQGDSSEKLFF. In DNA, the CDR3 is TGTGCCAGCAGCCCGTTACAGGGAGATAGTAGTGAAAAACTGTTTTTT.

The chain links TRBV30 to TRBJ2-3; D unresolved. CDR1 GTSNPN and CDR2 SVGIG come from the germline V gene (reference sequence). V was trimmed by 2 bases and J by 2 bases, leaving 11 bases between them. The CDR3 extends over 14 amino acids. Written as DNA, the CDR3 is TGTGCCTGGAGTCCCTTGGACCTCACAGATACGCAGTATTTT. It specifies CAWSPLDLTDTQYF.

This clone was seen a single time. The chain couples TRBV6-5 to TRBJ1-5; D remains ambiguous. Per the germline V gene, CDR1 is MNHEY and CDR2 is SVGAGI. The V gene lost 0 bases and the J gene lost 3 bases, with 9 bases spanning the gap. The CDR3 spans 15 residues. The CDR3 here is CASSYSGRNNQPQHF. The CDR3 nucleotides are TGTGCCAGCAGTTACTCAGGACGGAACAATCAGCCCCAGCATTTT.

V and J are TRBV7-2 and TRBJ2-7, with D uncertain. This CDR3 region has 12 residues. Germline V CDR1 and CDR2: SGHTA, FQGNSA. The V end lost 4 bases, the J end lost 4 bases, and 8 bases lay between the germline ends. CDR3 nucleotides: TGTGCCAGCAGCTCAACAATATACGAGCAGTACTTC. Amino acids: CASSSTIYEQYF.

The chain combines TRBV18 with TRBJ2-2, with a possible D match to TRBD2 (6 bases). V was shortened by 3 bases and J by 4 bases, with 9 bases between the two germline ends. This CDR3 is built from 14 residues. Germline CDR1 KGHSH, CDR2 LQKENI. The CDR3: CASSPWEVTGELFF. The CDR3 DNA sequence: TGTGCCAGCTCACCTTGGGAGGTCACCGGGGAGCTGTTTTTT.